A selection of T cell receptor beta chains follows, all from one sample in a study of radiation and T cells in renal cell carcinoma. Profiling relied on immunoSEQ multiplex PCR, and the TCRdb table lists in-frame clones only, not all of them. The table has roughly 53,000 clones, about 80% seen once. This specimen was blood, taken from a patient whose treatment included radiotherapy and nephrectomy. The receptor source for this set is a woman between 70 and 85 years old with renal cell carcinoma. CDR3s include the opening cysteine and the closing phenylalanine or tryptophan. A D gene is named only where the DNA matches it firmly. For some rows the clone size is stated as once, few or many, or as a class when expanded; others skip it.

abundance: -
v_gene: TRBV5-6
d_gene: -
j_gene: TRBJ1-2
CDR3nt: TGTGCCAGCAGCACAGACACCGCGGCTAACTATGGCTACACCTTC
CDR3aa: CASSTDTAANYGYTF

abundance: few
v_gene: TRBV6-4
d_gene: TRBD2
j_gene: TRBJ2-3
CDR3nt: TGTGCCAGCAGTCCTACTAGCGGGAGCACAGATACGCAGTATTTT
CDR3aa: CASSPTSGSTDTQYF

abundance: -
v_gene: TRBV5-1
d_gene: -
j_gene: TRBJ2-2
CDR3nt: TGCGCCAGCAGCTTGGGACAGGGGAGGGTGAACACCGGGGAGCTGTTTTTT
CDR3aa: CASSLGQGRVNTGELFF

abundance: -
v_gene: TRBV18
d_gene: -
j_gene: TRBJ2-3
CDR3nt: TGTGCCAGCTCACCGGGGACGACAGATACGCAGTATTTT
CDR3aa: CASSPGTTDTQYF

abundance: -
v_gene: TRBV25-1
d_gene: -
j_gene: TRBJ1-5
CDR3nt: TGTGCCAGCAGTGATTATAGCAATCAGCCCCAGCATTTT
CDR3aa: CASSDYSNQPQHF

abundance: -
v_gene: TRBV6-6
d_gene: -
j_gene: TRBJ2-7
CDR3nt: TGTGCCAGCAGTTACGAAAACCCATTAATCTACGAGCAGTACTTC
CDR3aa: CASSYENPLIYEQYF

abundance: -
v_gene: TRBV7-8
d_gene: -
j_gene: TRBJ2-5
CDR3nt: TGTGCCAGCAGCTTACGCCGGAGGGGAGAGACCCAGTACTTC
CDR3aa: CASSLRRRGETQYF

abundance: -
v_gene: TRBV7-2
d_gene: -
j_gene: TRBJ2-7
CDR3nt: TGTGCCAGCAGCCCAGGGGCCCCCTACGAGCAGTACTTC
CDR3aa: CASSPGAPYEQYF

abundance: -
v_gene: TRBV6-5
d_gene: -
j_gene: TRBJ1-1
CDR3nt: TGTGCCAGCAGTTACTCCACTCGAACTGAAGCTTTCTTT
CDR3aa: CASSYSTRTEAFF

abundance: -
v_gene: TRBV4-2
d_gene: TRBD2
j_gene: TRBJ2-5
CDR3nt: TGTGCCAGCTCACCTAGCGGGAGTAGCGAGACCCAGTACTTC
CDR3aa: CASSPSGSSETQYF

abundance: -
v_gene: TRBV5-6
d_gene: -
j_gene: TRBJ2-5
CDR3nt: TGTGCCAGCAGCTTAAGGAACAGCCAAGAGACCCAGTACTTC
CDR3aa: CASSLRNSQETQYF

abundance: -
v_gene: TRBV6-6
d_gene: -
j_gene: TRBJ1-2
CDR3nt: TGTGCCAGCAGCTTGACCGAACTCTATGGCTACACCTTC
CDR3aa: CASSLTELYGYTF

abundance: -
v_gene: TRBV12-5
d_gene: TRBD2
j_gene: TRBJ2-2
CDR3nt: TGTGCTAGTGGGTATGGGACTAGCGGGACCGGGGAGCTGTTTTTT
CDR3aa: CASGYGTSGTGELFF

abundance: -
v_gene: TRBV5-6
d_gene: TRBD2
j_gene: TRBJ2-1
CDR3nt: TGTGCCAGCAGCTTTCGAGCGGGAGGGCCCTCGAATGAGCAGTTCTTC
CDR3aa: CASSFRAGGPSNEQFF

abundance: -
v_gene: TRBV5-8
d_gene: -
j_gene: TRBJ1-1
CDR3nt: TGTGCCAGCAGCTTGGTCCCCAGGAGCCTTGAAGCTTTCTTT
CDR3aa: CASSLVPRSLEAFF

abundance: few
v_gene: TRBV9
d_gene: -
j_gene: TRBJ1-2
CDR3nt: TGTGCCAGCAGCGCAGAACAGGCTCCCTATGGCTACACCTTC
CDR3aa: CASSAEQAPYGYTF

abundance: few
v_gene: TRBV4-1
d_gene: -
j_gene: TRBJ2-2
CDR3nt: TGCGCCAGCAGCCAAGATCTTTTCGGTCTAGCGAGAACCGGGGAGCTGTTTTTT
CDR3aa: CASSQDLFGLARTGELFF

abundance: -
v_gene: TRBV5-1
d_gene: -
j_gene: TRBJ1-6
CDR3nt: TGCGCCAGCAGCTTGGACAGGGCAGGATCACCCCTCCACTTT
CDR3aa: CASSLDRAGSPLHF

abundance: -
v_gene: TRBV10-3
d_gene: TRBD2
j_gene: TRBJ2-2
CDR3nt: TGTGCCATCAGGGATAGCGGGGCCACCGGGGAGCTGTTTTTT
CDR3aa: CAIRDSGATGELFF

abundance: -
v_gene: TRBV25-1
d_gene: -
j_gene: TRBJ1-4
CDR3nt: TGTGCCAGCAGTGAACCCGCTACTGGGGAAAAACTGTTTTTT
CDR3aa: CASSEPATGEKLFF

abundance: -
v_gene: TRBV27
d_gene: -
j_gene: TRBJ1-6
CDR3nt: TGTGCCAGCAGTTCCGGGAAAGATAATTCACCCCTCCACTTT
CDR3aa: CASSSGKDNSPLHF

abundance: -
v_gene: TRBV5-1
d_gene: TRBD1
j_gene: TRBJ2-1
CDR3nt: TGCGCCAGCAGCAAAGGGACAGGGATGGGTGAGCAGTTCTTC
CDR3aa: CASSKGTGMGEQFF

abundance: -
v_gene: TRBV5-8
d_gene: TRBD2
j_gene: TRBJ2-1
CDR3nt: TGTGCCAGCAGCATACTGCGGGGGGCCTTCTACAATGAGCAGTTCTTC
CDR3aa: CASSILRGAFYNEQFF

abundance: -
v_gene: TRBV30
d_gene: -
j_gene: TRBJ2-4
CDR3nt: TGTGCCTGGAGCCCGACAGGCGAAAACATTCAGTACTTC
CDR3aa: CAWSPTGENIQYF

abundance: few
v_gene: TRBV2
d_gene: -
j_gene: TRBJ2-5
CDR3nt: TGTGCCAGCAGCCGCAGGGGGGCGGAGACCCAGTACTTC
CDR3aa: CASSRRGAETQYF

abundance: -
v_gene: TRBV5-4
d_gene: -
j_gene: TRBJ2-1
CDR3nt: TGTGCCAGCAGCTTAGGAGGGAACACCTACAATGAGCAGTTCTTC
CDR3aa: CASSLGGNTYNEQFF

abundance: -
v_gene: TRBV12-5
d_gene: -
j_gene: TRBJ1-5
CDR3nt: TGTGCTAGTGGTTTGGCCACAGGGTCCCGAAACTCCGCGCATTTT
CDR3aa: CASGLATGSRNSAHF